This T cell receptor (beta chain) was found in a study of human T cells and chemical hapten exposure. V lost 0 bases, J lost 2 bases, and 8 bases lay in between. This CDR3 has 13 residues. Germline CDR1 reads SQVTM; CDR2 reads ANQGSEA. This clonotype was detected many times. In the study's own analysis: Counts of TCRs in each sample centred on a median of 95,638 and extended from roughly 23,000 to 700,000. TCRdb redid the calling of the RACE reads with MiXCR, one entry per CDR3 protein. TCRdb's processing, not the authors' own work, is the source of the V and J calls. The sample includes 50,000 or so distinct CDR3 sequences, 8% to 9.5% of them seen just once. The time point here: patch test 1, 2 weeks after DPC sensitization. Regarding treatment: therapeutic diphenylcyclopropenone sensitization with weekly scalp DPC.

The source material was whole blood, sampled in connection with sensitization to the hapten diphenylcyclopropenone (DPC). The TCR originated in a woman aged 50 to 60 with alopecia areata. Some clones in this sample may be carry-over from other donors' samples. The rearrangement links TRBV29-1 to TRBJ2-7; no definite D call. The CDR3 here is CSVEDPATYEQYF. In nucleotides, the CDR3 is TGCAGCGTTGAAGATCCAGCCACCTACGAGCAGTACTTC.